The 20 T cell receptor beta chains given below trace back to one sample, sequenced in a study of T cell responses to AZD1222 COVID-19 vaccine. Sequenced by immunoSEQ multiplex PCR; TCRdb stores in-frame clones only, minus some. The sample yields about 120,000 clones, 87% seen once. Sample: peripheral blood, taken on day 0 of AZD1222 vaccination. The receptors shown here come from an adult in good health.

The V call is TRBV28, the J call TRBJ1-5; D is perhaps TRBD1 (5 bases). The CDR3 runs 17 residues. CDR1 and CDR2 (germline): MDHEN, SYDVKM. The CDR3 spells CTTYRTQGTSDGQPQHF. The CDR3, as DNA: TGTACTACCTATAGGACCCAGGGTACGTCGGACGGGCAGCCCCAGCATTTT.

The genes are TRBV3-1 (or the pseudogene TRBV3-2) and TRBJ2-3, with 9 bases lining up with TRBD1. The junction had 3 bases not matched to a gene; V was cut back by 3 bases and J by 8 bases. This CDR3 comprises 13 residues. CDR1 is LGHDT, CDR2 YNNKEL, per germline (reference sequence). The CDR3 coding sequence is TGTGCCAGCAGCCAGGGACAGGGCGTTACGCAGTATTTT. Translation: CASSQGQGVTQYF.

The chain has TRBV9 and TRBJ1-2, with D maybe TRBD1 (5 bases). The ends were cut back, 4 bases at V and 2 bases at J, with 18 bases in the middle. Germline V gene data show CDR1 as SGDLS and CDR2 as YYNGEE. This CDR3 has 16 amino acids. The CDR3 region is CASSPRGGSLNYGYTF. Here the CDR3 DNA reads TGTGCCAGCAGCCCACGCGGGGGGTCACTCAACTATGGCTACACCTTC. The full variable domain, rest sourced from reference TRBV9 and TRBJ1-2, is DSGVTQTPKHLITATGQRVTLRCSPRSGDLSVYWYQQSLDQGLQFLIQYYNGEERAKGNILERFSAQQFPDLHSELNLSSLELGDSALYFCASSPRGGSLNYGYTFGSGTRLTVV.

For the CDR3, the DNA is TGTGCCAGCAGCCCCGGTGCCGGGGAGCTGTTTTTT. It yields the protein CASSPGAGELFF. The V gene is TRBV11-2, the J gene TRBJ2-2, with D unresolved. The CDR3 totals 12 residues. V was clipped by 5 bases and J by 6 bases, with 7 bases between them. Germline values: CDR1 SGHAT, CDR2 FQNNGV.

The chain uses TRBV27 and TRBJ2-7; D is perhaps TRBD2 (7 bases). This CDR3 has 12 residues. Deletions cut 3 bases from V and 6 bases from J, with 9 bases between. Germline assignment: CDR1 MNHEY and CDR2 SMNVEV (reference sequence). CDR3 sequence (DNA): TGTGCCAGCAGTTTGGGGGGGCCCGAGCAGTACTTC. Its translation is CASSLGGPEQYF.

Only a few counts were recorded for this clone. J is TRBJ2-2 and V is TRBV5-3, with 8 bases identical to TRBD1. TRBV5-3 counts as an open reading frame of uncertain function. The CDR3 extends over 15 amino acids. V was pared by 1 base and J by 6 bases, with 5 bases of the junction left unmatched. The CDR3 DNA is TGTGCCAGAAGCTTGACAGGGGGTGAACCCGGGGAGCTGTTTTTT. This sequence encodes CARSLTGGEPGELFF.

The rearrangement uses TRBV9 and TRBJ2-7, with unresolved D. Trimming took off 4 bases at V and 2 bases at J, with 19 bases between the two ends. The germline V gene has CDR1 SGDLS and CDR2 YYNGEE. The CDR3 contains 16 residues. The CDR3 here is CASSPRASLPPYEQYF. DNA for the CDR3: TGTGCCAGCAGCCCTAGGGCGTCCCTACCTCCCTACGAGCAGTACTTC.

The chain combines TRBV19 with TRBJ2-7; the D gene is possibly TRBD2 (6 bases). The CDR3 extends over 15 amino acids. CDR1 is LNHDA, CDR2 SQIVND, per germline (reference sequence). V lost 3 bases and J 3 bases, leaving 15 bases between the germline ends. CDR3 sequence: CASSIGRGIVYEQYF. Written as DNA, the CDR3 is TGTGCCAGTAGTATTGGACGGGGGATCGTCTACGAGCAGTACTTC. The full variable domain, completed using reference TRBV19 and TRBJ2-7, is DGGITQSPKYLFRKEGQNVTLSCEQNLNHDAMYWYRQDPGQGLRLIYYSQIVNDFQKGDIAEGYSVSREKKESFPLTVTSAQKNPTAFYLCASSIGRGIVYEQYFGPGTRLTVT.

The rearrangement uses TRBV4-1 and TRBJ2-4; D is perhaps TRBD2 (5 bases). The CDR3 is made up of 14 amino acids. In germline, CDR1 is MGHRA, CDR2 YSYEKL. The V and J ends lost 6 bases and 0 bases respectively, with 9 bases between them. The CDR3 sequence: CASSGAGAKNIQYF. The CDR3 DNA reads TGCGCCAGCAGTGGCGCGGGAGCCAAAAACATTCAGTACTTC.

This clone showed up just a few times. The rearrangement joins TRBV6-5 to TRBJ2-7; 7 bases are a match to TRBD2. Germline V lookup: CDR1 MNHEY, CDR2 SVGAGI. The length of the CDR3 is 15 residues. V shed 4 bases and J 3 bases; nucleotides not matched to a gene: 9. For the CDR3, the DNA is TGTGCCAGCAGTTTCCTTGGACGGGGGGACTACGAGCAGTACTTC. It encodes CASSFLGRGDYEQYF.

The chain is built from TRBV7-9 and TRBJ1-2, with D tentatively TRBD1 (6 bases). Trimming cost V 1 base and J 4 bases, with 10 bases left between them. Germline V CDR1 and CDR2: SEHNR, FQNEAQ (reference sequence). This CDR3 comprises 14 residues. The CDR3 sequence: CASSLGGGGYGYTF. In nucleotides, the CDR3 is TGTGCCAGCAGCTTAGGTGGAGGGGGCTATGGCTACACCTTC.

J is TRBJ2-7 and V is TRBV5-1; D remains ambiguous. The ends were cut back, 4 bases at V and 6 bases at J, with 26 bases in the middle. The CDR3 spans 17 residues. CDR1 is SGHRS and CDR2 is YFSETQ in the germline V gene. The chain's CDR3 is CASSPLYEFRAWREQYF. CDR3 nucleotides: TGCGCCAGCAGCCCGCTCTACGAGTTCCGAGCATGGCGCGAGCAGTACTTC.

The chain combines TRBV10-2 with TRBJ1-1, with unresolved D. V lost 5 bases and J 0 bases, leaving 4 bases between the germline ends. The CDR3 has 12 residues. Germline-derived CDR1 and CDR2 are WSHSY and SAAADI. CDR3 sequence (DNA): TGCGCCAGCAGTTACATGAACACTGAAGCTTTCTTT. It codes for CASSYMNTEAFF.

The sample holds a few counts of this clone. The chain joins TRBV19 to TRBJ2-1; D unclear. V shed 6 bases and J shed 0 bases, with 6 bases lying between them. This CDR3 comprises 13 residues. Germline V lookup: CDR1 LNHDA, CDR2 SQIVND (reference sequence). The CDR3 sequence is CASSTTSYNEQFF. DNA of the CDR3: TGTGCCAGTAGCACGACCTCCTACAATGAGCAGTTCTTC.

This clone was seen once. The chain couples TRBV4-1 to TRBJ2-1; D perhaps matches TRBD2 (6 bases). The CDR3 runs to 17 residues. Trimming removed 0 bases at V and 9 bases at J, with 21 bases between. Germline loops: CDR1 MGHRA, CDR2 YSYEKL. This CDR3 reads CASSQDYGLPLGVEQFF. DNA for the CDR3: TGCGCCAGCAGCCAAGATTATGGACTACCCCTTGGAGTTGAGCAGTTCTTC.

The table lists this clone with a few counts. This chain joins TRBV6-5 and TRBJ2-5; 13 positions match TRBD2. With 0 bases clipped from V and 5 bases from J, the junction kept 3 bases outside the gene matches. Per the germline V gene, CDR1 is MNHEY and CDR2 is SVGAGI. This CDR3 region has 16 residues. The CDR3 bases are TGTGCCAGCAGTTACTCCTGGACTAGCGGGGGCGAGACCCAGTACTTC. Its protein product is CASSYSWTSGGETQYF.

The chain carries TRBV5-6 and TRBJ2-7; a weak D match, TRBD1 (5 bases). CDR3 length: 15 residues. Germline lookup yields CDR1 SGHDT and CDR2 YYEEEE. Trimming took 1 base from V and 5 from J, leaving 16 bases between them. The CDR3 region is CASSLWGLLNDEQYF. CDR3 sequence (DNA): TGTGCCAGCAGCTTGTGGGGCCTGCTTAACGACGAGCAGTACTTC.

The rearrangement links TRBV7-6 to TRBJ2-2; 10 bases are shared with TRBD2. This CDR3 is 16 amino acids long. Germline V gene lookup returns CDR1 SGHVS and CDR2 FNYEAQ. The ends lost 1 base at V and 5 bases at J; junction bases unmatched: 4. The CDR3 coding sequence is TGTGCCAGCAGCTTAGAGAGCGGGAGGGTAACCGGGGAGCTGTTTTTT. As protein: CASSLESGRVTGELFF.

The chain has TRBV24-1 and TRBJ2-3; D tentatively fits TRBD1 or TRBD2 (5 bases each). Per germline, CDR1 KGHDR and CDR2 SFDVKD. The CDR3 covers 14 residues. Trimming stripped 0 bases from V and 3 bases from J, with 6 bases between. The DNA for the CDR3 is TGTGCCACCAGTGATTTGGGGGGTACAGATACGCAGTATTTT. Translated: CATSDLGGTDTQYF.

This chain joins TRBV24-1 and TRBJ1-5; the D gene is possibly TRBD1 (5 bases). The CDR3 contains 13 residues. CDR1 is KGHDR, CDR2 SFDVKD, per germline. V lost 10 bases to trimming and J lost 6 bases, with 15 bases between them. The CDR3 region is CATTGGAGQPQHF. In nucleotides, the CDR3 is TGTGCCACTACCGGCGGGGCGGGTCAGCCCCAGCATTTT.